The clone carrying this T cell receptor beta chain was observed a few times. Trimming removed 0 bases from V and 3 bases from J; junction bases left unmatched: 8. Germline CDR1 and CDR2: SGHRS and YFSETQ. The CDR3 is 16 residues long. MiXCR, run by TCRdb on the 5' RACE reads, gives a single entry per CDR3 protein. The sample lists about 5,400 distinct CDR3 sequences, 50% to 65% occurring once. The source is a female donor with breast cancer. Specimen: memory CD4+ T cells sorted from blood. As for subset: memory CD4+ T cells, CD4+CD45RO+CD25-. The V and J genes are TRBV5-1 and TRBJ2-5; 7 bases match TRBD2. In nucleotides, the CDR3 is TGCGCCAGCAGCTTGGCCCCGGGAGGTGGAGAAGAGACCCAGTACTTC. It codes for CASSLAPGGGEETQYF.